This T cell receptor (beta chain) was sequenced for a study of blood T cell repertoires in COVID-19. Study context: Material from acute and convalescent COVID-19 was sourced from the United States, Italy and Spain. From T cells, B-cell-depleted T cells, or PBMCs came the material, which was cDNA or gDNA.

Germline CDR1 reads SGHNT; CDR2 reads YYREEE (reference sequence). The CDR3 extends over 16 amino acids. V lost 3 bases, J lost 6 bases, and 12 bases stayed unmatched. Per the original data handling: Reference gene primer amplification gave nucleated cell count estimates. The table came from immunoSEQ multiplex PCR; TCRdb's copy has only in-frame clones and leaves some out. V, J and clone size are taken as reported in that table, and D and trimming were inferred from the DNA itself. The data show 85,000 to 110,000 clones, approximately 88% seen once. The V and J genes are TRBV5-4 and TRBJ2-3, with 8 bases that match TRBD1. The sequence was collected from a human donor in a cohort sampled during active COVID-19. Sequencing was carried out using peripheral blood. CDR3 residues: CASSSGTRTGSDTQYF. CDR3 coding DNA: TGTGCCAGCAGCTCGGGGACCCGGACAGGGTCTGATACGCAGTATTTT.